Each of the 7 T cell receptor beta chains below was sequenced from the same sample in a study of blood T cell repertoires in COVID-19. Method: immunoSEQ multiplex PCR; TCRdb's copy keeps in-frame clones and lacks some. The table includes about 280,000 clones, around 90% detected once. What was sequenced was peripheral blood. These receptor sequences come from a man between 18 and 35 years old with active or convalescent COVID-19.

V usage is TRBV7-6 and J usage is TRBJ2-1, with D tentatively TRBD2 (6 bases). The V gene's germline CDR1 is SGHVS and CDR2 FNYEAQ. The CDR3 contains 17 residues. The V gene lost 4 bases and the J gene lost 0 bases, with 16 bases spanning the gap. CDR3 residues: CASSSLLSGSSYNEQFF. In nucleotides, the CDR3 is TGTGCCAGCAGCTCCCTATTATCCGGGAGCTCCTACAATGAGCAGTTCTTC.

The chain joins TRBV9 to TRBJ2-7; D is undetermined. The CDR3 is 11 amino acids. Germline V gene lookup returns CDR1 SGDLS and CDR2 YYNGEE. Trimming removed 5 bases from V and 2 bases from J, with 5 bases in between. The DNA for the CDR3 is TGTGCCAGCAGTGCTACCTACGAGCAGTACTTC. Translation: CASSATYEQYF.

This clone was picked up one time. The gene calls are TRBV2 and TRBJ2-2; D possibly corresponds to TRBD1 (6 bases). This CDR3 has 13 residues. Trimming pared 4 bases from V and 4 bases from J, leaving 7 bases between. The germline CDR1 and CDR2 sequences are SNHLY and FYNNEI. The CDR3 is CASSGGRTGELFF. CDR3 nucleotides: TGTGCCAGCAGTGGGGGGCGCACCGGGGAGCTGTTTTTT.

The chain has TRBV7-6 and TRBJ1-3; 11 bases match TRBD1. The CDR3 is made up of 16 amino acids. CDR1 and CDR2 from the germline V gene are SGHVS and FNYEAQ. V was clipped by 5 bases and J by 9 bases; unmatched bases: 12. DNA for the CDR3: TGTGCCAGCAGCCCCGGACAGGGGGCTGGGTTAGGCACCATATATTTT. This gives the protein CASSPGQGAGLGTIYF.

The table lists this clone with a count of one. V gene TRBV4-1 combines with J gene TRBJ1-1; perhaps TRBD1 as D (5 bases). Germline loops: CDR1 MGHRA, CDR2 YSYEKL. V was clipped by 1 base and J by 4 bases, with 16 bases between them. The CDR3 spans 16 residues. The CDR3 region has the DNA TGCGCCAGCAGCCAAGCCTACCTGGGGCGCGGCACTGAAGCTTTCTTT. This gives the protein CASSQAYLGRGTEAFF.

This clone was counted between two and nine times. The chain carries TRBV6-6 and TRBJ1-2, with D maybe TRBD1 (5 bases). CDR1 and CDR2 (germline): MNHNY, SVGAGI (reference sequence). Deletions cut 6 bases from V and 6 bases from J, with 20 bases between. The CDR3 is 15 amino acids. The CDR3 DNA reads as TGTGCCAGCAGCGTAGTACCAGGGATCAGCCATGGCTACACCTTC. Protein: CASSVVPGISHGYTF.

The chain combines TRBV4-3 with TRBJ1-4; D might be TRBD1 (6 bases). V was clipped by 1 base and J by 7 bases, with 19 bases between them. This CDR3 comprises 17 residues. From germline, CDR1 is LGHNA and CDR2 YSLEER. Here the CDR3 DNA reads TGCGCCAGCAGCCAAGGGGTTCAGGGGACATGGGGTGAAAAACTGTTTTTT. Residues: CASSQGVQGTWGEKLFF.